Following are 23 T cell receptor beta chains from one sample sequenced in a study of cytomegalovirus exposure and HLA in healthy donors. Profiled with immunoSEQ multiplex PCR; TCRdb holds only in-frame clones, not every one. The sample contains about 44,000 clones, approximately 94% of which appear only once. The sample taken for sequencing was PBMCs. The receptors stem from a woman aged 18-29 years in good health and CMV-seronegative.

The V and J genes are TRBV25-1 and TRBJ2-3; 10 nucleotides align to TRBD2. V gave up 2 bases and J gave up 6 bases; unmatched junction bases: 11. The CDR3 extends over 17 amino acids. In germline, CDR1 is MGHDK, CDR2 SYGVNS. DNA of the CDR3: TGTGCCAGCAGTGAAAGTGTGGTAGCGGGGGGAAGCGATACGCAGTATTTT. Residues: CASSESVVAGGSDTQYF. Looking up the rest from reference TRBV25-1 and TRBJ2-3 gives the full variable domain: EADIYQTPRYLVIGTGKKITLECSQTMGHDKMYWYQQDPGMELHLIHYSYGVNSTEKGDLSSESTVSRIRTEHFPLTLESARPSHTSQYLCASSESVVAGGSDTQYFGPGTRLTVL.

The chain links TRBV19 to TRBJ2-6; 7 positions match TRBD1. This CDR3 has 18 amino acids. V dropped 5 bases and J dropped 2; count of bases not matched to a gene: 12. The germline CDR1 and CDR2 sequences are LNHDA and SQIVND (reference sequence). CDR3 DNA sequence: TGTGCCAGTAGTTCTATGGACAGGTTAAGGGCTGGGGCCAACGTCCTGACTTTC. Translating gives CASSSMDRLRAGANVLTF.

The genes are TRBV2 and TRBJ1-5; D unresolved. Trimming left V 4 bases short and J 2 bases short, with 9 bases between. The CDR3 is made up of 14 amino acids. Germline V gene sequence: CDR1 SNHLY, CDR2 FYNNEI. CDR3 amino acids: CASSGASGNQPQHF. In DNA form, the CDR3 reads TGTGCCAGCAGTGGAGCGTCAGGCAATCAGCCCCAGCATTTT.

The V and J genes are TRBV5-4 and TRBJ1-2; the match to TRBD1 covers 8 bases. The germline gives CDR1 SGHNT, CDR2 YYREEE (reference sequence). V lost 4 bases and J lost 6; bases outside the gene matches: 11. The CDR3 is made up of 15 amino acids. CDR3 sequence (DNA): TGTGCCAGCAGCCCAGACCCGGACAGGGTGAATGGCTACACCTTC. Its protein is CASSPDPDRVNGYTF.

Of note for this clone: A single base is all that separates this from a far larger clone, so a read error is likely. This chain uses TRBV2 with TRBJ2-3; the match to TRBD2 covers 12 bases. Germline-derived CDR1 and CDR2 are SNHLY and FYNNEI. J lost 1 base, V lost 5 bases, and 1 base had no gene match. This CDR3 is 15 amino acids long. This CDR3 is CASSRTSGGTDTQYF. The CDR3, as DNA: TGTGCCAGCAGTCGGACTAGCGGGGGCACAGATACGCAGTATTTT.

The rearrangement joins TRBV5-1 to TRBJ2-3; TRBD2 agrees at 12 bases. Trimming took 1 base from V and 6 from J; bases not matched to a gene: 9. Germline values: CDR1 SGHRS, CDR2 YFSETQ. The CDR3 is made up of 17 amino acids. The CDR3 nucleotides read TGCGCCAGCAGCTTGTCGCCTAGCGGGGGGGCGGGGGATACGCAGTATTTT. Encoded protein: CASSLSPSGGAGDTQYF.

The rearrangement uses TRBV6-5 and TRBJ1-4; D not resolved. The ends were cut back, 8 bases at V and 0 bases at J, with 13 bases in the middle. The CDR3 has 15 residues. The germline gives CDR1 MNHEY, CDR2 SVGAGI. DNA for the CDR3: TGTGCCAGCGGAAAATCACAGACAACTAATGAAAAACTGTTTTTT. Amino acids: CASGKSQTTNEKLFF.

The sample holds a few counts of this clone. The V call is TRBV19, the J call TRBJ1-1; D is unclear. The CDR3 loop spans 16 amino acids. The germline gives CDR1 LNHDA, CDR2 SQIVND (reference sequence). With 3 bases removed from V and 0 bases from J, the gap between germline ends came to 14 bases. In DNA form, the CDR3 reads TGTGCCAGTAGTATCGGCACGGGAGACATGAACACTGAAGCTTTCTTT. Translating it yields CASSIGTGDMNTEAFF.

V and J are TRBV5-4 and TRBJ2-1; 9 nucleotides agree with TRBD2. Germline V CDR1 and CDR2: SGHNT, YYREEE (reference sequence). J was trimmed by 7 bases and V by 1 base; bases with no gene match: 15. The length of the CDR3 is 18 residues. This CDR3 reads CASSLLGWAGGRVNEQFF. As DNA, the CDR3 is TGTGCCAGCAGCTTGTTAGGTTGGGCGGGGGGGAGGGTGAATGAGCAGTTCTTC.

The chain links TRBV2 to TRBJ1-2; tentative D call: TRBD1 (5 bases). The CDR3 totals 14 residues. The V gene's germline CDR1 is SNHLY and CDR2 FYNNEI. Between the trimmed V and J ends, which lost 3 bases and 2 bases, there was a span of 10 bases. The CDR3 reads CASSDDSPNYGYTF. For the CDR3, the DNA is TGTGCCAGCAGTGACGACAGCCCAAACTATGGCTACACCTTC.

The chain links TRBV6-1 to TRBJ2-6, with D uncertain. The ends were cut back, 3 bases at V and 0 bases at J, with 3 bases in the middle. Germline CDR1 reads MNHNS; CDR2 reads SASEGT. The CDR3 sequence is 14 residues long. The CDR3 loop reads CASSDNSGANVLTF. The CDR3 region has the DNA TGTGCCAGCAGTGACAACTCTGGGGCCAACGTCCTGACTTTC.

The chain carries TRBV27 and TRBJ2-6, with TRBD1 matching over 11 bases. Germline V gene lookup returns CDR1 MNHEY and CDR2 SMNVEV (reference sequence). This CDR3 region has 17 residues. With 6 bases clipped from V and 2 bases from J, the junction kept 6 bases outside the gene matches. The CDR3 sequence is CASSWTGGVAGANVLTF. Here the CDR3 DNA reads TGTGCCAGCAGCTGGACAGGGGGCGTTGCTGGGGCCAACGTCCTGACTTTC.

This clone was counted a single time. This chain connects TRBV6-5 to TRBJ1-5; the match to TRBD1 covers 7 bases. Germline values: CDR1 MNHEY, CDR2 SVGAGI. With 6 bases clipped from V and 7 bases from J, the junction kept 6 bases outside the gene matches. The CDR3 runs 13 residues. This chain's CDR3 is CASSDRERQPQHF. CDR3 nucleotides: TGTGCCAGCAGCGACAGGGAGAGGCAGCCCCAGCATTTT.

The gene calls are TRBV11-2 and TRBJ2-2; possible D gene TRBD1, 5 bases. The germline V gene has CDR1 SGHAT and CDR2 FQNNGV. With 5 bases removed from V and 1 base from J, the gap between germline ends came to 11 bases. The CDR3 runs 15 residues. As DNA, the CDR3 is TGTGCCAGCAGCCCGTCGACAGAGAACACCGGGGAGCTGTTTTTT. This codes for CASSPSTENTGELFF.

In DNA form, the CDR3 reads TGCGCCAGCAAAGACTGGACAGCAACCTCCTATAATTCACCCCTCCACTTT. Protein sequence: CASKDWTATSYNSPLHF. The rearrangement uses TRBV4-1 and TRBJ1-6; TRBD1 is a possible D gene (6 bases). With 7 bases removed from V and 0 bases from J, the gap between germline ends came to 16 bases. The CDR3 runs 17 residues. CDR1 and CDR2 (germline): MGHRA, YSYEKL.

The chain couples TRBV10-3 to TRBJ1-1; TRBD1 agrees at 7 bases. Germline V lookup: CDR1 ENHRY, CDR2 SYGVKD. This CDR3 contains 13 residues. V was clipped by 7 bases and J by 1 base; unmatched bases: 3. In DNA, the CDR3 is TGTGCCATCACCGGGACAGAGAACACTGAAGCTTTCTTT. It encodes CAITGTENTEAFF.

This rearrangement joins TRBV9 to TRBJ2-7, with a possible D match to TRBD2 (5 bases). CDR1 SGDLS and CDR2 YYNGEE come from the germline V gene. The CDR3 totals 15 residues. The V end lost 0 bases, the J end lost 1 base, and 11 bases lay between the germline ends. DNA of the CDR3: TGTGCCAGCAGCGTAGACGCAGGCGGGTCCTACGAGCAGTACTTC. It encodes CASSVDAGGSYEQYF.

The chain couples TRBV28 to TRBJ2-7; TRBD1 might be the D (5 bases). V was clipped by 6 bases and J by 4 bases, with 22 bases between them. CDR1 and CDR2 (germline): MDHEN, SYDVKM. CDR3 length equals 16 residues. CDR3 nucleotide sequence: TGTGCCAGCAGCGACGTGGTAGGGGTGGGATTTTACGAGCAGTACTTC. Translating gives CASSDVVGVGFYEQYF.

The chain combines TRBV28 with TRBJ2-1, with TRBD2 as a possible D gene (5 bases). Germline V CDR1 and CDR2: MDHEN, SYDVKM. Between the trimmed V and J ends, which lost 9 bases and 4 bases, there was a span of 13 bases. The CDR3 runs 13 residues. For the CDR3, the DNA is TGTGCCAGTGGGAGAAGGACGTACAATGAGCAGTTCTTC. This translates into CASGRRTYNEQFF.

A single count supports this clone. The chain couples TRBV5-1 to TRBJ2-3; the match to TRBD2 covers 11 bases. The CDR3 sequence is 16 residues long. The trim removed 4 bases at V and 1 base at J, leaving 5 bases unmatched. CDR1 and CDR2 from the germline V gene are SGHRS and YFSETQ. CDR3 in amino acids: CASSLGLAGRTDTQYF. CDR3 nucleotides: TGCGCCAGCAGCCTTGGACTAGCGGGCCGCACAGATACGCAGTATTTT.

The genes are TRBV28 and TRBJ1-2, with D unresolved. The CDR3 is made up of 14 amino acids. The V and J ends lost 5 bases and 1 base respectively, with 11 bases between them. Germline CDR1 and CDR2: MDHEN and SYDVKM. CDR3 residues: CASSPPRDNYGYTF. Here the CDR3 DNA reads TGTGCCAGCAGTCCGCCACGAGATAACTATGGCTACACCTTC.

This chain links TRBV27 with TRBJ2-6; D is ambiguous. Germline CDR1 reads MNHEY; CDR2 reads SMNVEV (reference sequence). V lost 3 bases to trimming and J lost 4 bases, with 4 bases between them. The CDR3 totals 13 residues. The CDR3 DNA reads as TGTGCCAGCAGTTTTTTAGGGGCCAACGTCCTGACTTTC. It codes for CASSFLGANVLTF.

The rearrangement uses TRBV10-3 and TRBJ2-1; weak D call: TRBD1 (8 bases). In germline, CDR1 is ENHRY, CDR2 SYGVKD. The V gene lost 10 bases and the J gene lost 9 bases, with 16 bases spanning the gap. The length of the CDR3 is 12 residues. The CDR3 loop is CATETGEGEQFF. Written as DNA, the CDR3 is TGTGCCACCGAGACAGGGGAGGGTGAGCAGTTCTTC.